What follows are 2 T cell receptor beta chains derived from one specimen sequenced in a study of shared clonotypes between healthy human individuals. Naive-designated CD8 cells lacked CD45RO, were positively enriched for CCR7, and omitted terminally differentiated effector memory CD45RA+ cells. Profiled with immunoSEQ multiplex PCR; TCRdb holds only in-frame clones, not every one. The sample records hundreds of thousands of clones, about 95% being singletons. Specimen: naive CD8+ T cells sorted from blood. The receptors derive from a woman under 40 in good health.

This chain links TRBV28 with TRBJ2-1, with TRBD1 as a possible D gene (5 bases). Trimming took 5 bases from V and 1 from J, leaving 9 bases between them. The CDR3 consists of 14 residues. In germline, CDR1 is MDHEN, CDR2 SYDVKM. The DNA of the CDR3 is TGTGCCAGCAGTCCGGACATTTCCTACAATGAGCAGTTCTTC. Encoded protein: CASSPDISYNEQFF.

A note on this clone: A junction boundary mismatches the germline segment, possibly from a read error. The chain carries TRBV9 and TRBJ1-1; D is perhaps TRBD1 (5 bases). Germline V CDR1 and CDR2: SGDLS, YYNGEE. The CDR3 contains 13 residues. The CDR3 bases are TGTGCAAGCAGCGTAGGTGAGTCAGGGTTAGCTTTCTTT. Its protein product is CASSVGESGLAFF.